This TCR beta chain was sequenced during a study of beta chain features in type 1 diabetes. General study results and limits: For Type 1 diabetes patients, all four CD4+ subsets carried TCRB CDR3s that were moderately but significantly shorter. Patients' naive, central memory and Treg TCRB repertoires seemed closer to one another than those of healthy donors.

Stem cell-like memory, regulatory, central memory and naive CD4+ cells were sorted via CD45RO/CCR7/CD25/CD127/CD95/CD27. Comments on this clone: Its antigen is unknown.

Isolated RNA was reverse transcribed in full, so expressed TCRB transcripts were sequenced. The protocol was immunoSEQ multiplex PCR, while the TCRdb copy is restricted to in-frame clones and leaves out a portion. The sample has 30,000 to 40,000 clones; 55% to 70% are singletons. Sequencing used Tregs from blood. The TCR sequence derives from a woman younger than 45 in good health.

The CDR3 region has the DNA TGTGCCAGCAGTGATTCGCTAGCGGGAGTCGAGCAGTACTTC. This encodes CASSDSLAGVEQYF. This chain connects TRBV2 to TRBJ2-7; 10 nucleotides line up with TRBD2. CDR1 and CDR2 from the germline V gene are SNHLY and FYNNEI. Trimming at V came to 3 bases and at J to 6 bases, leaving 5 bases not matched to a gene. This CDR3 is built from 14 residues.